This TCR beta chain originates from a study of cytomegalovirus exposure and HLA in healthy donors. Amplification used 60 Vbeta primers and 13 Jbeta primers. The protocol was immunoSEQ multiplex PCR, while the TCRdb copy is restricted to in-frame clones and leaves out a portion. The sample lists 150,000 to 200,000 clones; around 86% were seen once. To note about this clone: What it binds is unknown.

Germline values: CDR1 SGHTA, CDR2 FQGNSA. V gave up 3 bases and J gave up 2 bases; unmatched junction bases: 1. The CDR3 contains 14 residues. Study results and caveats: Later on, an analysis showed TCR association rates differing by HLA locus, with DRB1 the most and HLA-C the fewest.

The sequenced material came from PBMCs. V gene TRBV7-2 combines with J gene TRBJ2-5, with TRBD1 matching over 9 bases. The receptor's source is a woman under 30 in good health and CMV-seronegative. In nucleotides, the CDR3 is TGTGCCAGCAGCTTGGGGACAGGGCAAGAGACCCAGTACTTC. It codes for CASSLGTGQETQYF.